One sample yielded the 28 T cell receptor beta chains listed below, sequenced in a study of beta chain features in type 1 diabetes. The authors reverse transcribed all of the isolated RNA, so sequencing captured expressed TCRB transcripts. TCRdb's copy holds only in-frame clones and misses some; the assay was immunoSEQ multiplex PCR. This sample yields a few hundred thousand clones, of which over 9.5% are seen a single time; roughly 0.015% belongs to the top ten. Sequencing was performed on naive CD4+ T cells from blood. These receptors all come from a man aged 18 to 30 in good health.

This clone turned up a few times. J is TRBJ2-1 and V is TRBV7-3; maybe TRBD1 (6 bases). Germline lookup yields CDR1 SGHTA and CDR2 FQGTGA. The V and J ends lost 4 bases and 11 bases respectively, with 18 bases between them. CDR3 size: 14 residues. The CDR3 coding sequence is TGTGCCAGCAGCTATAAGGGGGTGAACGACCAGCAGTTCTTC. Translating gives CASSYKGVNDQQFF.

The chain's CDR3 is CASSSGQGNQPQHF. In nucleotides, the CDR3 is TGTGCCAGCAGCTCGGGACAGGGCAATCAGCCCCAGCATTTT. V gene TRBV11-1 combines with J gene TRBJ1-5; 8 positions agree with TRBD1. CDR1 is SGHAT, CDR2 FQDESV, per germline (reference sequence). The CDR3 loop spans 14 amino acids. V was pared by 4 bases and J by 2 bases, with 1 base of the junction left unmatched.

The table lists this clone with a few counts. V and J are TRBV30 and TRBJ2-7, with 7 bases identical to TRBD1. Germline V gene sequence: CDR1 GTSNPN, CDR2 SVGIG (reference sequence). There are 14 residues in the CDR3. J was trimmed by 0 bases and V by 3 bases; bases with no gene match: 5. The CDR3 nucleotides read TGTGCCTGGAGAGCGGACAGGACCTCCTACGAGCAGTACTTC. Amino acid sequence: CAWRADRTSYEQYF.

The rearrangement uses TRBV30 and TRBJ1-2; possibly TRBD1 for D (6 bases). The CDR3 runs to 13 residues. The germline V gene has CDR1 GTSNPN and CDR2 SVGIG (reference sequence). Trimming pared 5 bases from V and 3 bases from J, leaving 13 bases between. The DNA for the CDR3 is TGTGCCTGGCAGGGGAATTTGGACTATGGCTACACCTTC. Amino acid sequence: CAWQGNLDYGYTF. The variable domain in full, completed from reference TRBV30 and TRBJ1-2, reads SQTIHQWPATLVQPVGSPLSLECTVEGTSNPNLYWYRQAAGRGLQLLFYSVGIGQISSEVPQNLSASRPQDRQFILSSKKLLLSDSGFYLCAWQGNLDYGYTFGSGTRLTVV.

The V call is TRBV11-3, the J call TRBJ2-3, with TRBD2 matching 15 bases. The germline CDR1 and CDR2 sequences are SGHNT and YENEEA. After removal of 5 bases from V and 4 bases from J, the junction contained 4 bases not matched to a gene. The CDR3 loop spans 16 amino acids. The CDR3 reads CASSPGLAGGADTQYF. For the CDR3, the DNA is TGTGCCAGCAGCCCGGGACTAGCGGGGGGTGCAGATACGCAGTATTTT.

In DNA, the CDR3 is TGTGCCAGCAGCGTCCTCAGGGTTTATAGCAATCAGCCCCAGCATTTT. It codes for CASSVLRVYSNQPQHF. The chain is built from TRBV7-8 and TRBJ1-5, with D perhaps TRBD1 (5 bases). V shed 5 bases and J shed 0 bases, with 14 bases lying between them. The germline gives CDR1 SGHVS, CDR2 FQNEAQ. CDR3 length: 16 residues.

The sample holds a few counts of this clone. This CDR3 is CASSMTGAGANVLTF. The CDR3 DNA reads TGTGCCAGCAGCATGACAGGGGCTGGGGCCAACGTCCTGACTTTC. The gene calls are TRBV7-6 and TRBJ2-6, with TRBD1 identical over 8 bases. The CDR3 is made up of 15 amino acids. The germline CDR1 and CDR2 sequences are SGHVS and FNYEAQ. V was clipped by 5 bases and J by 2 bases; unmatched bases: 2.

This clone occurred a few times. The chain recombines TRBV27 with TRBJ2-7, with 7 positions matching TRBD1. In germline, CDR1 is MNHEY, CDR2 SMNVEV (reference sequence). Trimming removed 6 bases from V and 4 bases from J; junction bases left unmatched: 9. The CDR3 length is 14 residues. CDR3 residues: CASRVRQGHYEQYF. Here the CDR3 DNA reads TGTGCCAGCAGGGTTAGACAGGGCCATTACGAGCAGTACTTC.

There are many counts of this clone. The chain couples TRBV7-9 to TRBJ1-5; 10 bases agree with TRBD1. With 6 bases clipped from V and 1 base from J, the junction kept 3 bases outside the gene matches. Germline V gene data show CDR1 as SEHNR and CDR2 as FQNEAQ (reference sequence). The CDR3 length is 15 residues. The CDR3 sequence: CASSPGQGSNQPQHF. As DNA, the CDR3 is TGTGCCAGCAGTCCGGGACAGGGGAGCAATCAGCCCCAGCATTTT.

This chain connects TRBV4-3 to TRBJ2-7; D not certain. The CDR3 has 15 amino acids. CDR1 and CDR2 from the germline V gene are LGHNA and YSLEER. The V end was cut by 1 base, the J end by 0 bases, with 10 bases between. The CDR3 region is CASSQGNIDSYEQYF. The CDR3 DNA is TGCGCCAGCAGCCAAGGAAACATTGACTCCTACGAGCAGTACTTC.

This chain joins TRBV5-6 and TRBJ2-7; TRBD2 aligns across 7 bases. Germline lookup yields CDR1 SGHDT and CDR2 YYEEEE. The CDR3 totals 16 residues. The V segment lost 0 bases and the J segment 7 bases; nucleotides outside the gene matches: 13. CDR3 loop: CASSLDGAGTVIEQYF. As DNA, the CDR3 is TGTGCCAGCAGCTTGGATGGAGCGGGGACGGTAATAGAGCAGTACTTC.

CDR3 residues: CSVGPTGDTEAFF. In nucleotides, the CDR3 is TGCAGCGTCGGCCCCACAGGGGACACTGAAGCTTTCTTT. The chain recombines TRBV29-1 with TRBJ1-1, with TRBD1 identical over 7 bases. The V and J ends lost 6 bases and 3 bases, in that order; junction bases with no gene match: 7. This CDR3 contains 13 residues. The germline CDR1 and CDR2 sequences are SQVTM and ANQGSEA.

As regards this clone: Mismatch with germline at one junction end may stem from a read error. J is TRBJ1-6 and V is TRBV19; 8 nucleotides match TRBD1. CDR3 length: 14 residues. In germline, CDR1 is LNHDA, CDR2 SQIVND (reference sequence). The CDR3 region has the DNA TGTGCCAGTAGTGTAGACAGGGGAGATTCACCCCTCCACTTT. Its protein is CASSVDRGDSPLHF. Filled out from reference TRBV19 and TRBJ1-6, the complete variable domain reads DGGITQSPKYLFRKEGQNVTLSCEQNLNHDAMYWYRQDPGQGLRLIYYSQIVNDFQKGDIAEGYSVSREKKESFPLTVTSAQKNPTAFYLCASSVDRGDSPLHFGNGTRLTVT.

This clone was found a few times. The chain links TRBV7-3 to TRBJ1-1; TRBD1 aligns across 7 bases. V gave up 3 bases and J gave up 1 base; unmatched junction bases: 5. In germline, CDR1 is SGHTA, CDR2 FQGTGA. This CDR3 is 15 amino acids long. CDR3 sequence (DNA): TGTGCCAGCAGCTTCACCGGGACAGCGAACACTGAAGCTTTCTTT. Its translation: CASSFTGTANTEAFF. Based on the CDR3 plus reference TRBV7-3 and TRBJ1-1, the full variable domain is GAGVSQTPSNKVTEKGKYVELRCDPISGHTALYWYRQSLGQGPEFLIYFQGTGAADDSGLPNDRFFAVRPEGSVSTLKIQRTERGDSAVYLCASSFTGTANTEAFFGQGTRLTVV.

The CDR3 DNA reads as TGTGCCAGTAACAAAGACAGGGAAGAGACCCAGTACTTC. Its translation: CASNKDREETQYF. The chain is built from TRBV19 and TRBJ2-5; 7 bases map to TRBD1. J lost 3 bases, V lost 7 bases, and 5 bases had no gene match. Germline assignment: CDR1 LNHDA and CDR2 SQIVND (reference sequence). The CDR3 covers 13 residues.

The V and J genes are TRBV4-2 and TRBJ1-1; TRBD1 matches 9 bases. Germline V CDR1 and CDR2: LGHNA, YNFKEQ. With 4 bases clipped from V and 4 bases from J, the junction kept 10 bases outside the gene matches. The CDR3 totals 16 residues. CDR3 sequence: CASSRGQGGVGTEAFF. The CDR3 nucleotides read TGTGCCAGCAGCCGGGGACAGGGAGGCGTGGGCACTGAAGCTTTCTTT.

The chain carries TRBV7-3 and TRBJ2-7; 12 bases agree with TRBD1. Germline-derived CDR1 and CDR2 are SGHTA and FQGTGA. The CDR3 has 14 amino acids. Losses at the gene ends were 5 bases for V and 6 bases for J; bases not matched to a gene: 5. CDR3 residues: CASSRGTGGSEQYF. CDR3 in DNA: TGTGCCAGCAGCCGAGGGACAGGGGGCTCCGAGCAGTACTTC.

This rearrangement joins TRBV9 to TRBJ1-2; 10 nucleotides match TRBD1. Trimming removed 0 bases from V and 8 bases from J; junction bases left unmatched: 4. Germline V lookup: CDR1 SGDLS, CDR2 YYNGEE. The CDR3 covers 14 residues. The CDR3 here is CASSVGQGARGYTF. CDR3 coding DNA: TGTGCCAGCAGCGTAGGACAGGGGGCTCGGGGCTACACCTTC.

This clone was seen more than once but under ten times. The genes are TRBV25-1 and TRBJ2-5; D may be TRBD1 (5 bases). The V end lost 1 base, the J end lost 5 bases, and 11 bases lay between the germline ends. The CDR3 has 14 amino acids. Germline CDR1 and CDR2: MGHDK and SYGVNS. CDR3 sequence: CASSESRTRETQYF. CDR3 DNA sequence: TGTGCCAGCAGTGAATCGCGGACAAGGGAGACCCAGTACTTC.

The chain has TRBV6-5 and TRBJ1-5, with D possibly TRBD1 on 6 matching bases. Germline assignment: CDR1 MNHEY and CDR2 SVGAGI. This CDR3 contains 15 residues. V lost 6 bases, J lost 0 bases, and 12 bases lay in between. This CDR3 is CASRYTGNSNQPQHF. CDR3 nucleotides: TGTGCCAGCAGGTATACAGGGAATAGCAATCAGCCCCAGCATTTT.

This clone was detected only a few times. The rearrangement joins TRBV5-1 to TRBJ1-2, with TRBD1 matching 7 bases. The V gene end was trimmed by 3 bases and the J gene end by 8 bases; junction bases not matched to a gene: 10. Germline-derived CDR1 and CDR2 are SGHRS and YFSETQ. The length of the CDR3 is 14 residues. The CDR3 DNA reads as TGCGCCAGCAGCTACGGACAGGACATTTACGGCTACACCTTC. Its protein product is CASSYGQDIYGYTF.

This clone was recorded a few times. In nucleotides, the CDR3 is TGTGCCAGCAGCCGGGGGGTGAACTCCTACGAGCAGTACTTC. Protein: CASSRGVNSYEQYF. The chain couples TRBV7-2 to TRBJ2-7; 7 bases match TRBD2. This CDR3 has 14 amino acids. Trimming removed 5 bases from V and 0 bases from J; junction bases left unmatched: 4. From germline, CDR1 is SGHTA and CDR2 FQGNSA.

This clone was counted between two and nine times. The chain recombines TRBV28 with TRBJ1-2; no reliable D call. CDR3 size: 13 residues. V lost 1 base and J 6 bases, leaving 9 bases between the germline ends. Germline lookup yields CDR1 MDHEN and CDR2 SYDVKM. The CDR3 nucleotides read TGTGCCAGCAGTTTATCCCAGACACATGGCTACACCTTC. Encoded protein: CASSLSQTHGYTF.

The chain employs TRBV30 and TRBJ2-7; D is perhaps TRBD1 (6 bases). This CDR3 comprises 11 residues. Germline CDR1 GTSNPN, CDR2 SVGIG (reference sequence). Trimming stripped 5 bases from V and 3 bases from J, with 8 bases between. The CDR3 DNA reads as TGTGCCTGGGAGGACAGCTACGAGCAGTACTTC. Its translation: CAWEDSYEQYF.

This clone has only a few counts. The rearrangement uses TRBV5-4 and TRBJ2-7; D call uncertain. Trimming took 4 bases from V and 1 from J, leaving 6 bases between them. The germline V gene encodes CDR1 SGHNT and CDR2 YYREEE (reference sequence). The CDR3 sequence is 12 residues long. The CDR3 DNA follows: TGTGCCAGCAGCATAGATTCCTACGAGCAGTACTTC. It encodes CASSIDSYEQYF.

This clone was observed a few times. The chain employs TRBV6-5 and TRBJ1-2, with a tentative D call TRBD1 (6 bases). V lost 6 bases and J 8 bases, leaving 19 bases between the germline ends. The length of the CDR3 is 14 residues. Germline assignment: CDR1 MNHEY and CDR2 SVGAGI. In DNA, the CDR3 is TGTGCCAGCAGCCAAACACAGGGTTCGGACGGCTACACCTTC. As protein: CASSQTQGSDGYTF.

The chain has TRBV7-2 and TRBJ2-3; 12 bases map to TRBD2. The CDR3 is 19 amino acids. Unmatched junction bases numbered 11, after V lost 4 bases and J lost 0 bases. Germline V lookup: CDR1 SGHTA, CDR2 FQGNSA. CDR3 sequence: CASSSLRLAGASSTDTQYF. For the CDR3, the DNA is TGTGCCAGCAGCTCCCTCAGACTAGCGGGAGCGTCTAGCACAGATACGCAGTATTTT. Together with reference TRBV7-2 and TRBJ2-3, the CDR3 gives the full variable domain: GAGVSQSPSNKVTEKGKDVELRCDPISGHTALYWYRQSLGQGLEFLIYFQGNSAPDKSGLPSDRFSAERTGGSVSTLTIQRTQQEDSAVYLCASSSLRLAGASSTDTQYFGPGTRLTVL.

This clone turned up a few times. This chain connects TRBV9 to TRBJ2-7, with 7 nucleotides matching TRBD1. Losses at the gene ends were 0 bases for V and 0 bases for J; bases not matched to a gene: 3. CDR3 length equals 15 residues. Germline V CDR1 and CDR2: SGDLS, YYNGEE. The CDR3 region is CASSVDGDSSYEQYF. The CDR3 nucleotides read TGTGCCAGCAGCGTAGACGGGGACAGCTCCTACGAGCAGTACTTC.